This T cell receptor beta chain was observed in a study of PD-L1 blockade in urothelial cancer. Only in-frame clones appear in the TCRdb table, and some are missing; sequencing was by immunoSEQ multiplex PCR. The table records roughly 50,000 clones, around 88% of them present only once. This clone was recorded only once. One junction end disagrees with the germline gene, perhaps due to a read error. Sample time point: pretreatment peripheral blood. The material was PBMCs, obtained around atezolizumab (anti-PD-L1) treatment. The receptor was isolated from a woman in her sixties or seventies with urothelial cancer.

The CDR3 protein is CASSLDQGNSEAFF. In DNA, the CDR3 is TGCGCCAGCAGCTTGGATCAGGGGAACTCTGAAGCTTTCTTT. V is TRBV5-1 and J is TRBJ1-1; weak D call: TRBD1 (6 bases). There are 14 residues in the CDR3. Germline assignment: CDR1 SGHRS and CDR2 YFSETQ.